This TCR beta chain was retrieved from a study of T cell changes during pregnancy in multiple sclerosis. The assay was immunoSEQ multiplex PCR, and TCRdb's table has in-frame clones only and misses some. This sample yields tens of thousands of clones, of which about nine tenths are seen a single time; approximately 0.71% belongs to the top ten. Germline CDR1 reads KGHSH; CDR2 reads LQKENI. This CDR3 is built from 14 residues. V lost 4 bases and J lost 9; bases outside the gene matches: 6. Material: peripheral blood, obtained in the third trimester of pregnancy. This TCR derives from a female donor in good health, enrolled as a control in a pregnancy study. The chain is built from TRBV18 and TRBJ1-6; 7 positions agree with TRBD1. The DNA of the CDR3 is TGTGCCAGCTCACAAGGCGGGACAGCTTCACCCCTCCACTTT. Translating gives CASSQGGTASPLHF.